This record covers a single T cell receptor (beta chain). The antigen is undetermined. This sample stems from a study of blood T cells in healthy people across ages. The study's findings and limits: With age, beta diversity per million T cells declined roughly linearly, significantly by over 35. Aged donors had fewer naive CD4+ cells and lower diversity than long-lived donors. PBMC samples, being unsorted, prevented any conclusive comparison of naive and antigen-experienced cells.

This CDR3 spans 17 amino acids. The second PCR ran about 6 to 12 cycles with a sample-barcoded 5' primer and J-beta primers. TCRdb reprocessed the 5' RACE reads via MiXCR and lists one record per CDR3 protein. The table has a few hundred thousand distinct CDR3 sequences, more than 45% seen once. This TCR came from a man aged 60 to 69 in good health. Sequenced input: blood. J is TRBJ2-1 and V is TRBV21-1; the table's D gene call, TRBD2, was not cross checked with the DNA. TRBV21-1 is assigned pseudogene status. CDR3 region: CASSKPAGTSGPEEQFF. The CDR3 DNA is TGTGCCAGCAGCAAGCCCGCTGGGACTAGCGGGCCGGAGGAGCAGTTCTTC.